These 14 T cell receptor beta chains came from one sample sequenced in a study of T cells after yellow fever vaccination. TCRdb analysed the 5' RACE reads with MiXCR anew, one entry per CDR3 protein. The table records some 400,000 distinct CDR3 sequences, approximately 5.7% of them present only once. The material was PBMCs, obtained 5 days after the yellow fever booster vaccination. The receptor source for this set is a man between 25 and 39 years old who received the YFV17D yellow fever vaccine.

This clonotype has just a few counts. The V gene is TRBV7-8, the J gene TRBJ2-7; D gene uncertain. V was cut by 2 bases and J by 1 base, with 15 bases left in between. This CDR3 is built from 16 residues. Germline CDR1 and CDR2: SGHVS and FQNEAQ. The CDR3 spells CASSLRFSTGSYEQYF. The CDR3 bases are TGTGCCAGCAGCTTAAGATTTAGCACCGGGTCCTACGAGCAGTACTTC.

The chain links TRBV20-1 to TRBJ2-1, with 12 bases matching TRBD2. V lost 1 base to trimming and J lost 7 bases; unmatched junction nucleotides: 8. The CDR3 consists of 16 residues. Germline V gene lookup returns CDR1 DFQATT and CDR2 SNEGSKA (reference sequence). CDR3 nucleotides: TGCAGTGCTAGAGCCGTGACTAGCGGGAGAGGTAATGAGCAGTTCTTC. Protein product: CSARAVTSGRGNEQFF.

The V call is TRBV9, the J call TRBJ2-3, with D possibly TRBD1 on 5 matching bases. The CDR3 contains 16 residues. Germline lookup yields CDR1 SGDLS and CDR2 YYNGEE. With 0 bases removed from V and 4 bases from J, the gap between germline ends came to 15 bases. The CDR3, as DNA: TGTGCCAGCAGCGTAGATGCAGGGAACTCGGCAGATACGCAGTATTTT. Protein: CASSVDAGNSADTQYF.

This chain joins TRBV6-5 and TRBJ2-4; D not certain. CDR3 length: 17 residues. Trimming took 0 bases from V and 1 from J, leaving 13 bases between them. In germline, CDR1 is MNHEY, CDR2 SVGAGI. In DNA form, the CDR3 reads TGTGCCAGCAGTTACTCGAGGACCGACCAGGCCAAAAACATTCAGTACTTC. This encodes CASSYSRTDQAKNIQYF.

This clonotype occurred a few times. Lacking the conserved final phenylalanine or tryptophan, this CDR3 likely reflects a read error. No DNA is shown, since the ends of the CDR3 on it are uncertain; the CDR3 is the one TCRdb lists. V is TRBV20-1 and J is TRBJ2-3. 9 amino acids form the CDR3, both terminal residues included. In germline, CDR1 is DFQATT, CDR2 SNEGSKA (reference sequence). The CDR3: CSATYSTRS.

This clonotype appeared a few times. The V call is TRBV3-1, the J call TRBJ1-1; D not resolved. The CDR3 length is 14 residues. Germline CDR1 reads LGHDT; CDR2 reads YNNKEL (reference sequence). V was shortened by 0 bases and J by 1 base, with 6 bases between the two germline ends. The CDR3 DNA reads as TGTGCCAGCAGCCAAGAAGGAGGGAACACTGAAGCTTTCTTT. It translates to CASSQEGGNTEAFF.

This chain uses TRBV4-2 with TRBJ1-5; a possible D gene is TRBD1 (5 bases). The germline gives CDR1 LGHNA, CDR2 YNFKEQ. V was shortened by 4 bases and J by 6 bases, with 13 bases between the two germline ends. The CDR3 consists of 14 residues. The CDR3 sequence is CASSLRDEGQPQHF. DNA of the CDR3: TGTGCCAGCAGCCTCCGGGACGAGGGTCAGCCCCAGCATTTT.

In this sample, this clonotype turned up a few times. The chain is built from TRBV7-9 and TRBJ1-2, with TRBD1 identical over 7 bases. The CDR3 consists of 17 residues. The J segment lost 5 bases and the V segment lost 5 bases, leaving 17 bases of the junction unmatched. CDR1 is SEHNR, CDR2 FQNEAQ, per germline (reference sequence). The CDR3 nucleotides read TGTGCCAGCAGCACAGGGGTCAATTATGGCGGAGGGTATGGCTACACCTTC. It encodes CASSTGVNYGGGYGYTF.

This clonotype has only a few counts. The CDR3 DNA reads TGTGCCAGCAGCCGGGGACAGGGGGCAAACTCCTACGAGCAGTACTTC. It specifies CASSRGQGANSYEQYF. The chain combines TRBV5-4 with TRBJ2-7, with TRBD1 identical over 12 bases. This CDR3 has 16 residues. V was pared by 4 bases and J by 0 bases, with 5 bases of the junction left unmatched. Looked up from germline, CDR1 is SGHNT and CDR2 is YYREEE (reference sequence).

This clonotype was counted only a few times. The chain uses TRBV5-5 and TRBJ1-2; possible D gene TRBD1, 6 bases. This CDR3 contains 14 residues. The V and J ends lost 1 base and 7 bases respectively, with 14 bases between them. The V gene's germline CDR1 is SGHKS and CDR2 YYEKEE (reference sequence). The CDR3 coding sequence is TGTGCCAGCAGCTTGCCGGGGCAGGGGATTGGCTACACCTTC. It translates to CASSLPGQGIGYTF.

This clonotype was seen a handful of times. The chain joins TRBV15 to TRBJ2-5; no clear D gene. Trimming took off 0 bases at V and 1 base at J, with 12 bases between the two ends. This CDR3 comprises 16 residues. Looked up from germline, CDR1 is LNHNV and CDR2 is YYDKDF (reference sequence). The CDR3 nucleotides read TGTGCCACCAGCAGAGATCTCAGGCCCCCCCAAGAGACCCAGTACTTC. Residues: CATSRDLRPPQETQYF.

This clonotype was observed at least ten times. The chain employs TRBV7-2 and TRBJ2-7; 11 nucleotides align to TRBD2. Germline V gives CDR1 SGHTA, CDR2 FQGNSA. This CDR3 has 15 residues. V was pared by 4 bases and J by 4 bases, with 6 bases of the junction left unmatched. The CDR3: CASSSSGTSGYEQYF. CDR3 coding DNA: TGTGCCAGCAGCTCCTCCGGGACTAGCGGATACGAGCAGTACTTC. Full variable domain (rest looked up from reference TRBV7-2 and TRBJ2-7): GAGVSQSPSNKVTEKGKDVELRCDPISGHTALYWYRQSLGQGLEFLIYFQGNSAPDKSGLPSDRFSAERTGGSVSTLTIQRTQQEDSAVYLCASSSSGTSGYEQYFGPGTRLTVT.

The sample holds a few counts of this clonotype. The genes are TRBV7-2 and TRBJ2-3; D is ambiguous. This CDR3 contains 14 residues. Trimming pared 3 bases from V and 8 bases from J, leaving 15 bases between. Germline CDR1 and CDR2: SGHTA and FQGNSA. The CDR3 is CASSLETAKGTQYF. CDR3 nucleotides: TGTGCCAGCAGCTTGGAAACGGCTAAGGGTACGCAGTATTTT.

This clonotype was seen ten or more times. The rearrangement links TRBV7-9 to TRBJ1-2; D possibly corresponds to TRBD1 (6 bases). This CDR3 spans 13 amino acids. V lost 4 bases to trimming and J lost 7 bases, with 13 bases between them. Germline CDR1 SEHNR, CDR2 FQNEAQ (reference sequence). The CDR3 DNA sequence: TGTGCCAGCAGCTCGGGGGGCGCCGGTGGCTACACCTTC. This encodes CASSSGGAGGYTF.